This T cell receptor beta chain was observed in a study of blood T cell repertoires in COVID-19. The CDR3 spans 16 residues. Looked up from germline, CDR1 is LNHNV and CDR2 is YYDKDF (reference sequence). The V gene end was trimmed by 0 bases and the J gene end by 1 base; junction bases not matched to a gene: 4. Study processing details: The authors estimated nucleated cell counts from reference gene primer amplification. The table came from immunoSEQ multiplex PCR; TCRdb's copy has only in-frame clones and leaves some out. D and trimming were read from the DNA, whereas the V and J calls and clone size are those reported in that table. The sample lists over 150,000 clones, around 90% seen once, with just over 2.5% in the top ten.

This chain uses TRBV15 with TRBJ2-3; TRBD2 matches at 7 bases. Source material: peripheral blood. This clonotype was sampled from a woman older than 75 with COVID-19, enrolled during active disease. CDR3: CATSRDLTSGTDTQYF. CDR3 nucleotide sequence: TGTGCCACCAGCAGAGATCTAACTAGCGGCACAGATACGCAGTATTTT. Filled out from reference TRBV15 and TRBJ2-3, the complete variable domain reads DAMVIQNPRYQVTQFGKPVTLSCSQTLNHNVMYWYQQKSSQAPKLLFHYYDKDFNNEADTPDNFQSRRPNTSFCFLDIRSPGLGDTAMYLCATSRDLTSGTDTQYFGPGTRLTVL.